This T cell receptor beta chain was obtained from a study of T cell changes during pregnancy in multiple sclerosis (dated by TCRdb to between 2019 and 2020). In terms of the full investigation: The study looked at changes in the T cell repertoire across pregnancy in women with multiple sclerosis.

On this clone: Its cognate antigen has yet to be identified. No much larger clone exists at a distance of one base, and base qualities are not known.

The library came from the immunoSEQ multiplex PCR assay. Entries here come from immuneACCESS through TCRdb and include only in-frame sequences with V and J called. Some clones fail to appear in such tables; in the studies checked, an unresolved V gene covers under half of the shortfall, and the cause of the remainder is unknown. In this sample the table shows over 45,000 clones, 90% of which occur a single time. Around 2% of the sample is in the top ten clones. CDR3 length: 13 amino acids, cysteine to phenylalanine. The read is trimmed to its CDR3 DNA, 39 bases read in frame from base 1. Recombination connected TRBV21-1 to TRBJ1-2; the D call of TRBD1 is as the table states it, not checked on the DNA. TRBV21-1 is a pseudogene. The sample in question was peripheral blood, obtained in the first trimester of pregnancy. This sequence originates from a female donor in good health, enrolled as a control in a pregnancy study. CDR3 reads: CASNWDRLYGYTF. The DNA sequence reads TGTGCCAGCAACTGGGACAGGCTCTATGGCTACACCTTC.